The 10 T cell receptor beta chains given below trace back to one sample, sequenced in a study of siplizumab effects on memory and regulatory T cells. Produced via immunoSEQ multiplex PCR; TCRdb's table is partial and in-frame only. This sample has about 110,000 clones, with 90% to 95% found just once. Sequencing was done on a sample of Tregs sorted from blood. These receptors were taken from a human donor in good health.

This chain joins TRBV11-3 and TRBJ2-7; D call uncertain. Germline CDR1 SGHNT, CDR2 YENEEA. The CDR3 consists of 14 residues. V lost 0 bases and J 2 bases, leaving 8 bases between the germline ends. The CDR3 DNA follows: TGTGCCAGCAGCTTAGATTCTGACACCTACGAGCAGTACTTC. Its translation: CASSLDSDTYEQYF.

The chain links TRBV6-5 to TRBJ2-5, with D perhaps TRBD2 (6 bases). V lost 3 bases and J lost 4, with 18 bases in between. This CDR3 contains 16 residues. Germline values: CDR1 MNHEY, CDR2 SVGAGI. The CDR3 reads CASSYGRGVRGETQYF. Written as DNA, the CDR3 is TGTGCCAGCAGTTATGGGCGGGGCGTCCGGGGAGAGACCCAGTACTTC.

V usage is TRBV5-1 and J usage is TRBJ2-5; 7 bases align to TRBD1. The CDR3 loop spans 13 amino acids. Germline V lookup: CDR1 SGHRS, CDR2 YFSETQ. V lost 4 bases, J lost 9 bases, and 9 bases stayed unmatched. The CDR3 nucleotides are TGCGCCAGCAGCGTAAAGGGGGCGCAGCCCCAGTACTTC. This codes for CASSVKGAQPQYF.

The chain couples TRBV6-5 to TRBJ1-2, with D uncertain. V lost 8 bases, J lost 6 bases, and 4 bases lay in between. Germline V gene data show CDR1 as MNHEY and CDR2 as SVGAGI. This CDR3 is built from 9 residues. The CDR3 is CASGNGYTF. CDR3 nucleotides: TGTGCCAGCGGAAATGGCTACACCTTC.

CDR3 residues: CASRRLAPPLSTDTQYF. Here the CDR3 DNA reads TGTGCCAGCAGAAGACTAGCCCCCCCCCTTAGCACAGATACGCAGTATTTT. This chain uses TRBV2 with TRBJ2-3; 7 bases agree with TRBD2. The CDR3 extends over 17 amino acids. The germline gives CDR1 SNHLY, CDR2 FYNNEI. The V and J ends lost 6 bases and 0 bases, in that order; junction bases with no gene match: 12.

This clone has just one count. The rearrangement uses TRBV5-1 and TRBJ2-7; no definite D call. The CDR3 consists of 12 residues. V lost 0 bases, J lost 12 bases, and 13 bases lay in between. Germline CDR1 is SGHRS and CDR2 is YFSETQ. The CDR3 DNA sequence: TGCGCCAGCAGCTTGGAAGGAATTTGGGGGTACTTC. Its protein is CASSLEGIWGYF.

The rearrangement uses TRBV7-9 and TRBJ2-7; 9 bases align to TRBD1. J gave up 0 bases and V 0 bases, and 0 bases lay outside the gene matches. Germline values: CDR1 SEHNR, CDR2 FQNEAQ (reference sequence). CDR3 length equals 15 residues. The chain's CDR3 is CASSLAGQGSYEQYF. CDR3 nucleotide sequence: TGTGCCAGCAGCTTAGCGGGACAGGGCTCCTACGAGCAGTACTTC.

V is TRBV5-6 and J is TRBJ1-6; no clear D gene. CDR3 length: 15 residues. Germline V gene lookup returns CDR1 SGHDT and CDR2 YYEEEE. Trimming cost V 0 bases and J 7 bases, with 11 bases left between them. CDR3 protein: CASSLARVYNSPLHF. CDR3 nucleotides: TGTGCCAGCAGCTTGGCTCGGGTTTACAATTCACCCCTCCACTTT.

The V gene is TRBV5-1, the J gene TRBJ1-2; D remains unclear. This CDR3 contains 13 residues. Trimming left V 4 bases short and J 0 bases short, with 7 bases between. Germline CDR1 reads SGHRS; CDR2 reads YFSETQ. CDR3: CASSLTTNYGYTF. In nucleotides, the CDR3 is TGCGCCAGCAGCCTCACGACTAACTATGGCTACACCTTC.

V gene TRBV6-1 combines with J gene TRBJ1-4; 8 bases fit TRBD1. The CDR3 loop spans 16 amino acids. Looked up from germline, CDR1 is MNHNS and CDR2 is SASEGT. V shed 2 bases, J shed 7 bases, and the junction held 9 bases outside the gene matches. The CDR3 loop reads CASSEQAGGGGEKLFF. The CDR3 DNA is TGTGCCAGCAGTGAACAGGCAGGGGGCGGGGGTGAAAAACTGTTTTTT.